Sequencing of this TCR beta chain was carried out in a study of OX40 agonist ivuxolimab in advanced cancers. Across the study: Ivuxolimab, an antibody that agonizes OX40 (CD134), was administered to the patients. A male proportion of 82.7% was recorded, with mean age about 60 years and range roughly 23 to 79.

TCRdb keeps only in-frame clones here, not all; method: immunoSEQ multiplex PCR. The sample includes tens of thousands of clones, around 81% of them seen just once. General study findings and limits: Partial responders receiving 0.1-3.0 mg/kg showed among the lowest clonal expansion.

With regard to this clone: As yet, its antigen is unknown.

The CDR3 contains 15 residues. Trimming removed 4 bases at V and 7 bases at J, with 17 bases between. CDR1 and CDR2 from the germline V gene are SGHAT and FQNNGV. This sample comprised CD4+ or CD8+ T cells sorted from blood, obtained in a trial of the OX40 agonist ivuxolimab. The sequence was obtained from an adult with an advanced solid tumor such as melanoma, head and neck, liver or kidney cancer. The chain couples TRBV11-2 to TRBJ2-1; D possibly corresponds to TRBD2 (5 bases). CDR3 DNA: TGTGCCAGCAGCTGGCGGGCTGGAGCTGGTAATGAGCAGTTCTTC. Protein product: CASSWRAGAGNEQFF.